A single sample gave rise to the 27 T cell receptor beta chains below, sequenced in a study of CXCR3-negative and CXCR3-positive naive CD8 T cells. cDNA libraries for TRB were generated by 5' RACE incorporating UMI labels. TCRdb reprocessed the 5' RACE reads and keeps a single row for each CDR3 protein, giving no DNA. Its table records fewer than 55,000 distinct CDR3 sequences. The specimen sequenced was naive CXCR3- CD8+ T cells from blood. Subset meaning: CD45RO-CCR7+CD27+CD95- naive CD8+ T cells lacking CXCR3 (TNR3-). Receptors were obtained from a human donor in good health. Some clones in this sample may be carry-over from other donors' samples.

This chain links TRBV6-5 with TRBJ2-1; the TCRdb call, TRBD1, lacks DNA for checking. Germline V gene sequence: CDR1 MNHEY, CDR2 SVGAGI. There are 15 residues in the CDR3. The CDR3 is CASSTGGGTYNEQFF.

V is TRBV10-2 and J is TRBJ2-1. The CDR3 sequence is 13 residues long. Germline-derived CDR1 and CDR2 are WSHSY and SAAADI. The CDR3 reads CASSEAGSNEQFF.

The chain is built from TRBV5-5 and TRBJ1-5. In germline, CDR1 is SGHKS, CDR2 YYEKEE (reference sequence). The CDR3 is 14 residues long. CDR3 loop: CASSLGPGGQPQHF.

The chain is built from TRBV29-1 and TRBJ2-3; TCRdb gives TRBD2 as the D gene, but with no DNA this cannot be confirmed. Germline CDR1 and CDR2: SQVTM and ANQGSEA. The CDR3 spans 13 residues. The CDR3 protein is CSVEKRFTDTQYF.

The chain combines TRBV7-2 with TRBJ2-7; TCRdb lists TRBD1, though no DNA is available to test this call. This CDR3 contains 11 residues. Per germline, CDR1 SGHTA and CDR2 FQGNSA. CDR3: CASRTGYEQYF.

The rearrangement joins TRBV4-1 to TRBJ2-1. This CDR3 region has 17 residues. Germline values: CDR1 MGHRA, CDR2 YSYEKL. CDR3 in amino acids: CASSQDYETSAYNEQFF.

V usage is TRBV7-6 and J usage is TRBJ2-1; TCRdb lists TRBD2, though no DNA is available to test this call. The CDR3 covers 12 residues. The V gene's germline CDR1 is SGHVS and CDR2 FNYEAQ. The CDR3 sequence: CASSRREDEQFF.

The chain is built from TRBV3-1 and TRBJ1-1; absent DNA, TCRdb's TRBD1 call cannot be checked. Germline V gives CDR1 LGHDT, CDR2 YNNKEL (reference sequence). CDR3 length: 15 amino acids. CDR3 protein: CASSHPPGGNTEAFF. Based on the CDR3 plus reference TRBV3-1 and TRBJ1-1, the full variable domain is DTAVSQTPKYLVTQMGNDKSIKCEQNLGHDTMYWYKQDSKKFLKIMFSYNNKELIINETVPNRFSPKSPDKAHLNLHINSLELGDSAVYFCASSHPPGGNTEAFFGQGTRLTVV.

This chain joins TRBV9 and TRBJ2-3. The CDR3 is 12 residues long. Germline V gene lookup returns CDR1 SGDLS and CDR2 YYNGEE. CDR3 residues: CASSVAGDTQYF.

The V gene is TRBV6-5, the J gene TRBJ2-6; TCRdb proposes TRBD1, but this gene call is untestable without DNA. CDR3 length: 15 residues. Germline assignment: CDR1 MNHEY and CDR2 SVGAGI. The CDR3 loop reads CASSPGLGGANVLTF.

The chain couples TRBV3-1 to TRBJ1-1; TCRdb outputs TRBD1, but without DNA this stays unchecked. This CDR3 has 14 amino acids. Germline V CDR1 and CDR2: LGHDT, YNNKEL (reference sequence). The chain's CDR3 is CASSQPRQNTEAFF. Together with reference TRBV3-1 and TRBJ1-1, the CDR3 gives the full variable domain: DTAVSQTPKYLVTQMGNDKSIKCEQNLGHDTMYWYKQDSKKFLKIMFSYNNKELIINETVPNRFSPKSPDKAHLNLHINSLELGDSAVYFCASSQPRQNTEAFFGQGTRLTVV.

The gene calls are TRBV19 and TRBJ1-5. The CDR3 is 15 residues long. CDR1 is LNHDA and CDR2 is SQIVND in the germline V gene (reference sequence). CDR3 loop: CASSVLSNSNQPQHF.

The chain links TRBV12-3 or TRBV12-4 to TRBJ1-1; TCRdb picks TRBD1, but there is no DNA to check that call. The CDR3 extends over 13 amino acids. The CDR3 here is CASSLWGDTEAFF.

The V call is TRBV20-1, the J call TRBJ2-1. This CDR3 region has 16 residues. Germline V CDR1 and CDR2: DFQATT, SNEGSKA (reference sequence). CDR3 protein: CSARDLEGEPYNEQFF.

V is TRBV4-3 and J is TRBJ2-3. This CDR3 spans 17 amino acids. Germline CDR1 LGHNA, CDR2 YSLEER. CDR3 region: CASSQDGDALGFDVQYF.

V is TRBV7-6 and J is TRBJ2-7; there is no DNA to check the TCRdb D call of TRBD2. The germline V gene encodes CDR1 SGHVS and CDR2 FNYEAQ. This CDR3 is 13 amino acids long. CDR3: CASSPGLDYEQYF.

V and J are TRBV4-1 and TRBJ2-5. CDR1 and CDR2 from the germline V gene are MGHRA and YSYEKL. This CDR3 is built from 13 residues. The CDR3 loop is CASSPGREETQYF.

By frequency, this clonotype is medium-sized. The CDR3 sequence: CASSQANYGTDTQYF. The chain is built from TRBV4-3 and TRBJ2-3. Germline V CDR1 and CDR2: LGHNA, YSLEER. CDR3 length: 15 residues.

The chain carries TRBV28 and TRBJ2-7; lacking DNA, the TRBD1 call made by TCRdb goes unchecked. This CDR3 has 12 residues. The V gene's germline CDR1 is MDHEN and CDR2 SYDVKM. This CDR3 is CASSFPGYEQYF.

V and J are TRBV7-9 and TRBJ1-1. The CDR3 loop spans 11 amino acids. The V gene's germline CDR1 is SEHNR and CDR2 FQNEAQ (reference sequence). The CDR3 reads CASKALTEAFF.

The CDR3 protein is CAISESKLAGPTGELFF. V usage is TRBV10-3 and J usage is TRBJ2-2; TCRdb's D gene call, TRBD2, goes unchecked for lack of DNA. This CDR3 contains 17 residues. Per germline, CDR1 ENHRY and CDR2 SYGVKD.

CDR3 region: CASSASGSIHQETQYF. V gene TRBV7-9 combines with J gene TRBJ2-5. The germline gives CDR1 SEHNR, CDR2 FQNEAQ (reference sequence). The CDR3 runs to 16 residues.

The gene calls are TRBV12-5 and TRBJ2-1; checking the TCRdb D call of TRBD2 is not possible without DNA. This CDR3 contains 16 residues. CDR1 and CDR2 (germline): LGHNT, FRNRAP. CDR3 sequence reads: CASGLVLASVDNEQFF.

Here the CDR3 reads CASSHGDTQYF. This chain links TRBV5-1 with TRBJ2-3. This CDR3 is 11 amino acids long. Germline-derived CDR1 and CDR2 are SGHRS and YFSETQ.

Here the CDR3 reads CAWSVWGQETQYF. This rearrangement joins TRBV30 to TRBJ2-5; checking the TCRdb D call of TRBD1 is not possible without DNA. The CDR3 consists of 13 residues. Germline V CDR1 and CDR2: GTSNPN, SVGIG (reference sequence).

The chain recombines TRBV7-8 with TRBJ2-2. Per germline, CDR1 SGHVS and CDR2 FQNEAQ. The CDR3 runs to 12 residues. The CDR3 reads CASSSGNGELFF.

The chain uses TRBV7-2 and TRBJ2-2; TCRdb selects TRBD1, and the lack of DNA leaves this call unchecked. Germline V gene data show CDR1 as SGHTA and CDR2 as FQGNSA. CDR3 length: 15 amino acids. CDR3 sequence: CASSPGQGATGELFF.